Shown below are 32 T cell receptor beta chains from a single sample sequenced in a study of T cells in Graves' hyperthyroidism and ophthalmopathy. What was amplified from RNA transcripts were TCR beta CDR3 regions. A first-round RT-PCR of the TCR CDR3 used the HTBI primer set. TCRdb itself ran the multiplex PCR reads through MiXCR, one entry per CDR3 protein. The sample carries about 560,000 distinct CDR3 sequences, approximately 15% recorded once. The sample taken for sequencing was blood. These TCRs come from a woman aged 18 to 35 with Graves' hyperthyroidism.

This clonotype was detected many times. CDR3 in amino acids: CASSFAVGQPQHF. For the CDR3, the DNA is TGCGCCAGCAGCTTCGCCGTTGGTCAGCCCCAGCATTTT. This sequence joins TRBV5-1 and TRBJ1-5, with unresolved D. The germline CDR1 and CDR2 sequences are SGHRS and YFSETQ. The CDR3 has 13 amino acids. The V end lost 2 bases, the J end lost 6 bases, and 9 bases lay between the germline ends.

The sample holds a few counts of this clonotype. The chain couples TRBV18 to TRBJ2-2; D unresolved. V lost 5 bases, J lost 5 bases, and 12 bases lay in between. There are 14 residues in the CDR3. Germline V CDR1 and CDR2: KGHSH, LQKENI. The CDR3: CASSTSSGTGELFF. The CDR3 bases are TGTGCCAGCTCAACGTCATCTGGGACCGGGGAGCTGTTTTTT.

At least ten counts were recorded for this clonotype. V usage is TRBV5-5 and J usage is TRBJ2-1, with TRBD2 matching over 7 bases. Germline lookup yields CDR1 SGHKS and CDR2 YYEKEE (reference sequence). CDR3 length equals 17 residues. V gave up 2 bases and J gave up 2 bases; unmatched junction bases: 10. The CDR3 protein is CASSLALGLEPYNEQFF. The CDR3 nucleotides read TGTGCCAGCAGCTTAGCTCTAGGACTAGAACCCTACAATGAGCAGTTCTTC.

The V and J genes are TRBV7-9 and TRBJ2-3; the match to TRBD2 covers 13 bases. Trimming took 5 bases from V and 0 from J; bases not matched to a gene: 5. CDR1 and CDR2 (germline): SEHNR, FQNEAQ (reference sequence). The CDR3 is 17 residues long. Here the CDR3 DNA reads TGTGCCAGCAGCCTCAGGACTAGCGGGGGAAGCACAGATACGCAGTATTTT. Translating it yields CASSLRTSGGSTDTQYF.

The V gene is TRBV10-1, the J gene TRBJ2-7, with D possibly matching TRBD2 (6 bases). The V gene's germline CDR1 is WNHNN and CDR2 SYGVQD (reference sequence). V lost 2 bases, J lost 0 bases, and 14 bases lay in between. The length of the CDR3 is 16 residues. The CDR3 nucleotides read TGCGCCAGCAGTGAGGATACGGGGGTGACCTCCTACGAGCAGTACTTC. Translation gives CASSEDTGVTSYEQYF.

The chain employs TRBV19 and TRBJ2-3; D might be TRBD2 (6 bases). This CDR3 contains 16 residues. V lost 5 bases to trimming and J lost 4 bases, with 19 bases between them. The germline V gene encodes CDR1 LNHDA and CDR2 SQIVND (reference sequence). The CDR3 region is CASSPGGTTWADTQYF. CDR3 in DNA: TGTGCCAGTAGTCCCGGGGGTACCACTTGGGCAGATACGCAGTATTTT.

This clonotype was detected many times. CDR3 loop: CASSRATAATNEKLFF. The CDR3, as DNA: TGTGCCAGCAGCCGAGCAACCGCGGCAACTAATGAAAAACTGTTTTTT. The V and J genes are TRBV11-1 and TRBJ1-4; D unclear. The CDR3 is 16 amino acids. Germline values: CDR1 SGHAT, CDR2 FQDESV (reference sequence). V dropped 5 bases and J dropped 0 bases, with 13 bases sitting between them.

This clonotype was counted at least ten times. The chain employs TRBV6-6 and TRBJ1-2; D perhaps matches TRBD1 (5 bases). V gave up 0 bases and J gave up 6 bases, with 20 bases separating them. The CDR3 covers 17 residues. Germline V CDR1 and CDR2: MNHNY, SVGAGI (reference sequence). Written as DNA, the CDR3 is TGTGCCAGCAGTTACTCACTCATCCTAGGCAGGGTCGATGGCTACACCTTC. This sequence encodes CASSYSLILGRVDGYTF.

The chain combines TRBV4-3 with TRBJ2-7, with no clear D. CDR1 LGHNA and CDR2 YSLEER come from the germline V gene. Trimming shortened V by 0 bases and J by 2 bases, and 11 bases separated the two germline ends. This CDR3 has 15 amino acids. Here the CDR3 reads CASSQDPSGAYEQYF. Written as DNA, the CDR3 is TGCGCCAGCAGCCAAGACCCTAGTGGGGCCTACGAGCAGTACTTC.

This clonotype occurred many times. The CDR3 DNA reads as TGTGCCAGCAGCTTTGGGCGGGGGTGGATGACAGATACGCAGTATTTT. Translating gives CASSFGRGWMTDTQYF. The genes are TRBV7-2 and TRBJ2-3; TRBD2 aligns across 7 bases. The J segment lost 3 bases and the V segment lost 3 bases, leaving 9 bases of the junction unmatched. Germline CDR1 SGHTA, CDR2 FQGNSA. There are 16 residues in the CDR3.

Ten or more counts support this clonotype. This chain connects TRBV12-3 or TRBV12-4 to TRBJ2-3; 12 bases agree with TRBD2. The CDR3 totals 14 residues. Trimming cost V 7 bases and J 4 bases; bases outside gene matches: 3. CDR3 nucleotides: TGTGCCAGCAATCTAGCGGGAGGGCCAGATACGCAGTATTTT. Residues: CASNLAGGPDTQYF.

This clonotype has at least ten counts. This chain joins TRBV7-2 and TRBJ2-5, with D perhaps TRBD1 (6 bases). From germline, CDR1 is SGHTA and CDR2 FQGNSA. This CDR3 comprises 15 residues. The ends were cut back, 0 bases at V and 5 bases at J, with 13 bases in the middle. CDR3 nucleotides: TGTGCCAGCAGCTTAGCGCCAACAGGGTGGGAGACCCAGTACTTC. This gives the protein CASSLAPTGWETQYF.

This clonotype was counted at least ten times. J is TRBJ2-5 and V is TRBV20-1, with TRBD2 matching 9 bases. This CDR3 contains 19 residues. The V segment lost 0 bases and the J segment 3 bases; nucleotides outside the gene matches: 17. CDR1 is DFQATT, CDR2 SNEGSKA, per germline (reference sequence). CDR3 coding DNA: TGCAGTGCTAGAGATGAATTAGGGCTAGCGGGGAGCCTGAAAGAGACCCAGTACTTC. Amino acids: CSARDELGLAGSLKETQYF.

This clonotype was counted ten times or more. The chain links TRBV5-1 to TRBJ2-3; either TRBD1 or TRBD2 may supply D (5 bases each). Germline V gene lookup returns CDR1 SGHRS and CDR2 YFSETQ. The CDR3 consists of 11 residues. The V end lost 3 bases, the J end lost 8 bases, and 7 bases lay between the germline ends. CDR3 DNA sequence: TGCGCCAGCAGCTGGGACGGTACGCAGTATTTT. Residues: CASSWDGTQYF.

This clonotype was seen at least ten times. V usage is TRBV30 and J usage is TRBJ2-1; either TRBD1 or TRBD2 may supply D (5 bases each). The CDR3 is 14 amino acids. In germline, CDR1 is GTSNPN, CDR2 SVGIG (reference sequence). V was pared by 6 bases and J by 5 bases, with 17 bases between. The CDR3 coding sequence is TGTGCCTGCGAAAAGGGGCTAGCAAACAATGAGCAGTTCTTC. As protein: CACEKGLANNEQFF.

This clonotype was seen once. The junction shows a germline mismatch at one end, possibly a read error. This chain uses TRBV6-2 or TRBV6-3 with TRBJ2-3, with unresolved D. CDR3 length: 14 amino acids. Germline V gives CDR1 MNHEY, CDR2 SVGEGT. CDR3 residues: CASSGTSFTDTQCF. DNA for the CDR3: TGTGCCAGCAGCGGAACTTCTTTCACAGATACGCAGTGTTTT.

Only a few counts were recorded for this clonotype. This chain connects TRBV24-1 to TRBJ2-7; D could derive from TRBD1 or TRBD2 (5 bases each). The CDR3 totals 15 residues. V was trimmed by 4 bases and J by 0 bases, leaving 12 bases between them. Germline V gives CDR1 KGHDR, CDR2 SFDVKD. The CDR3: CATSDSGTPSYEQYF. CDR3 bases: TGTGCCACCAGTGACTCCGGGACCCCCTCCTACGAGCAGTACTTC.

This clonotype was detected many times. The genes are TRBV15 and TRBJ2-7; 7 nucleotides agree with TRBD1. The germline V gene has CDR1 LNHNV and CDR2 YYDKDF (reference sequence). This CDR3 has 12 amino acids. The V segment lost 5 bases and the J segment 4 bases; nucleotides outside the gene matches: 2. The DNA of the CDR3 is TGTGCCACCAGCTCACAGGGGTACGAGCAGTACTTC. Its translation: CATSSQGYEQYF. Combining the CDR3 with reference TRBV15 and TRBJ2-7 gives the whole variable domain DAMVIQNPRYQVTQFGKPVTLSCSQTLNHNVMYWYQQKSSQAPKLLFHYYDKDFNNEADTPDNFQSRRPNTSFCFLDIRSPGLGDTAMYLCATSSQGYEQYFGPGTRLTVT.

This clonotype occurred many times. The chain recombines TRBV7-9 with TRBJ2-7, with no clear D. This CDR3 contains 13 residues. Trimming removed 0 bases at V and 5 bases at J, with 8 bases between. The germline CDR1 and CDR2 sequences are SEHNR and FQNEAQ (reference sequence). The CDR3 loop reads CASSLAGWDEQYF. DNA of the CDR3: TGTGCCAGCAGCTTAGCGGGATGGGACGAGCAGTACTTC.

At least ten counts were recorded for this clonotype. The chain has TRBV28 and TRBJ2-1; 12 bases match TRBD2. The V segment lost 5 bases and the J segment 4 bases; nucleotides outside the gene matches: 9. This CDR3 is 17 amino acids long. Germline lookup yields CDR1 MDHEN and CDR2 SYDVKM. The CDR3 DNA reads as TGTGCCAGCAGTCTACTGACTAGCGGGGGACTATACAATGAGCAGTTCTTC. Translation: CASSLLTSGGLYNEQFF.

This clonotype has a count of ten or more. The CDR3 here is CASSTTGWGTEAFF. The CDR3 nucleotides are TGTGCCAGCAGTACGACAGGGTGGGGCACTGAAGCTTTCTTT. The genes are TRBV3-1 and TRBJ1-1, with TRBD1 matching over 7 bases. Per germline, CDR1 LGHDT and CDR2 YNNKEL (reference sequence). Unmatched junction bases numbered 8, after V lost 6 bases and J lost 4 bases. CDR3 size: 14 residues.

There are a few counts of this clonotype. The rearrangement joins TRBV5-6 to TRBJ2-5; 12 nucleotides line up with TRBD2. Unmatched junction bases numbered 5, after V lost 2 bases and J lost 0 bases. The CDR3 covers 17 residues. Germline loops: CDR1 SGHDT, CDR2 YYEEEE. The CDR3 DNA follows: TGTGCCAGCAGCTTAACTAGCGGGGGGCCGTACCAAGAGACCCAGTACTTC. Translated, it gives CASSLTSGGPYQETQYF.

This clonotype appeared many times. The CDR3 nucleotides read TGTGCCATCAGTGAGTCCCGGCTAGCGGCCGAGCAGTACTTC. Residues: CAISESRLAAEQYF. The genes are TRBV10-3 and TRBJ2-7; 7 bases are a match to TRBD2. Germline trimming cut 0 bases from V and 6 bases from J; bases unmatched to any gene: 5. Germline loops: CDR1 ENHRY, CDR2 SYGVKD. This CDR3 contains 14 residues.

V and J are TRBV9 and TRBJ2-3; 9 bases map to TRBD2. Germline V gene data show CDR1 as SGDLS and CDR2 as YYNGEE. V was clipped by 4 bases and J by 5 bases; unmatched bases: 11. There are 16 residues in the CDR3. The CDR3 here is CASSSGGTSIGDTQYF. The CDR3 DNA reads as TGTGCCAGCAGCTCGGGAGGGACTAGCATTGGAGATACGCAGTATTTT.

This clonotype was seen ten or more times. The chain carries TRBV4-2 and TRBJ1-1; D perhaps matches TRBD1 (6 bases). The CDR3 contains 16 residues. Germline lookup yields CDR1 LGHNA and CDR2 YNFKEQ. Trimming shortened V by 1 base and J by 5 bases, and 17 bases separated the two germline ends. CDR3 loop: CASSQGEGVGNTEAFF. Here the CDR3 DNA reads TGTGCCAGCAGCCAAGGAGAGGGGGTGGGTAATACTGAAGCTTTCTTT.

The rearrangement joins TRBV14 to TRBJ2-5, with D maybe TRBD2 (6 bases). Germline lookup yields CDR1 SGHDN and CDR2 FVKESK. V lost 2 bases and J lost 5, with 12 bases in between. This CDR3 is 14 amino acids long. As DNA, the CDR3 is TGTGCCAGCAGCCAAACCGGGGGAATGGAGACCCAGTACTTC. Translation: CASSQTGGMETQYF.

This clonotype has just a few counts. This rearrangement joins TRBV25-1 to TRBJ2-4; the match to TRBD1 covers 7 bases. Germline CDR1 and CDR2: MGHDK and SYGVNS. This CDR3 contains 16 residues. The junction had 13 bases not matched to a gene; V was cut back by 5 bases and J by 6 bases. The CDR3 sequence is CASSHRGQNSGNIQYF. The DNA of the CDR3 is TGTGCCAGCAGTCACAGGGGACAAAACTCCGGAAACATTCAGTACTTC.

This clonotype was seen at least ten times. CDR3 coding DNA: TGCGCCAGCGCAACGAGGACTGGCACCTACGAGCAGTACTTC. Translating it yields CASATRTGTYEQYF. The chain has TRBV5-1 and TRBJ2-7; D may be TRBD2 (5 bases). CDR3 size: 14 residues. V lost 7 bases to trimming and J lost 2 bases, with 16 bases between them. CDR1 and CDR2 (germline): SGHRS, YFSETQ. Using reference TRBV5-1 and TRBJ2-7 for the parts outside the CDR3, the full variable domain is KAGVTQTPRYLIKTRGQQVTLSCSPISGHRSVSWYQQTPGQGLQFLFEYFSETQRNKGNFPGRFSGRQFSNSRSEMNVSTLELGDSALYLCASATRTGTYEQYFGPGTRLTVT.

The V gene is TRBV15, the J gene TRBJ1-1, with D perhaps matching TRBD1 (5 bases). There are 13 residues in the CDR3. The V end lost 4 bases, the J end lost 6 bases, and 12 bases lay between the germline ends. The germline CDR1 and CDR2 sequences are LNHNV and YYDKDF (reference sequence). CDR3 DNA: TGTGCCACCAGCATTGAGTCGGGGGCTGAAGCTTTCTTT. It codes for CATSIESGAEAFF.

In its sample, this clonotype was seen many times. The chain employs TRBV18 and TRBJ1-2, with 11 bases fitting TRBD1. Germline loops: CDR1 KGHSH, CDR2 LQKENI. The CDR3 runs 15 residues. Losses at the gene ends were 3 bases for V and 6 bases for J; bases not matched to a gene: 6. CDR3 in DNA: TGTGCCAGCTCACCGGAAGGACAGGGGGCTGATGGCTACACCTTC. Encoded protein: CASSPEGQGADGYTF.

This clonotype was seen repeatedly, ten times or more. The J gene is TRBJ2-3, the V gene TRBV11-3; 8 bases align to TRBD2. V lost 5 bases, J lost 4 bases, and 11 bases stayed unmatched. The germline V gene has CDR1 SGHNT and CDR2 YENEEA. The CDR3 covers 16 residues. The CDR3 reads CASSQGLGGLADTQYF. In DNA, the CDR3 is TGTGCCAGCAGCCAGGGACTAGGAGGTCTTGCAGATACGCAGTATTTT. The full variable domain, its missing parts supplied by reference TRBV11-3 and TRBJ2-3, is EAGVVQSPRYKIIEKKQPVAFWCNPISGHNTLYWYLQNLGQGPELLIRYENEEAVDDSQLPKDRFSAERLKGVDSTLKIQPAELGDSAVYLCASSQGLGGLADTQYFGPGTRLTVL.

This clonotype was recorded many times. The chain uses TRBV12-3 or TRBV12-4 and TRBJ2-5; TRBD1 might be the D (5 bases). V lost 6 bases to trimming and J lost 6 bases, with 17 bases between them. The length of the CDR3 is 14 residues. In DNA form, the CDR3 reads TGTGCCAGCAGCTCAAACAGGCATATTAAGACCCAGTACTTC. Amino acid sequence: CASSSNRHIKTQYF.